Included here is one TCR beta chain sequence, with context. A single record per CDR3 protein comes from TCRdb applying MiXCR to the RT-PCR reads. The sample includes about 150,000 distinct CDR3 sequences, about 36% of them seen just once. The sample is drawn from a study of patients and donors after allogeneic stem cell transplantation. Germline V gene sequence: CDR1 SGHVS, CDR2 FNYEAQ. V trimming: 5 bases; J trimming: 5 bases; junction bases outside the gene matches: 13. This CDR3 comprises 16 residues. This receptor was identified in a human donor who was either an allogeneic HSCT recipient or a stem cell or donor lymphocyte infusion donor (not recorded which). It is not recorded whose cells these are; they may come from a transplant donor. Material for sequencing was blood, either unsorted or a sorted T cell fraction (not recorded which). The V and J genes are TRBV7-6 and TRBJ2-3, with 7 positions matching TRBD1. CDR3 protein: CASSPQGRGYGDTQYF. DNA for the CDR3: TGTGCCAGCAGCCCCCAGGGCAGGGGGTATGGAGATACGCAGTATTTT. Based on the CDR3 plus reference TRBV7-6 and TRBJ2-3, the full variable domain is GAGVSQSPRYKVTKRGQDVALRCDPISGHVSLYWYRQALGQGPEFLTYFNYEAQQDKSGLPNDRFSAERPEGSISTLTIQRTEQRDSAMYRCASSPQGRGYGDTQYFGPGTRLTVL.